These 6 T cell receptor beta chains came from one sample sequenced in a study of T-cell memory formation after mild COVID-19. TCRdb reprocessed the 5' RACE reads via MiXCR and lists one record per CDR3 protein. The table records some 350,000 distinct CDR3 sequences, less than 20% of them present only once. Sequencing was carried out using PBMCs or a T cell subset sorted from them (not recorded which). These receptors were taken from a man younger than 30 who had mild COVID-19 (a few samples of this study predate the infection). Cell type and time point are not known.

The chain couples TRBV5-6 to TRBJ1-1; D gene ambiguous. This CDR3 spans 16 amino acids. CDR1 is SGHDT and CDR2 is YYEEEE in the germline V gene. Between the trimmed V and J ends, which lost 0 bases and 0 bases, there was a span of 12 bases. In nucleotides, the CDR3 is TGTGCCAGCAGCTTGGATTCGGGCAGAGTGAACACTGAAGCTTTCTTT. Translated: CASSLDSGRVNTEAFF.

The V call is TRBV25-1, the J call TRBJ1-1; D is perhaps TRBD1 (5 bases). The germline V gene encodes CDR1 MGHDK and CDR2 SYGVNS. The V gene lost 3 bases and the J gene lost 9 bases, with 20 bases spanning the gap. The CDR3 has 15 residues. CDR3 nucleotide sequence: TGTGCCAGCAGTGACTATTCCAGGGATGGGGAGCAAGCTTTCTTT. Its protein product is CASSDYSRDGEQAFF.

The rearrangement joins TRBV4-1 to TRBJ2-7, with D perhaps TRBD1 or TRBD2 (7 bases each). V was shortened by 4 bases and J by 0 bases, with 16 bases between the two germline ends. CDR3 length: 16 amino acids. Germline V CDR1 and CDR2: MGHRA, YSYEKL. CDR3 loop: CASSPRGGPLSYEQYF. In DNA form, the CDR3 reads TGCGCCAGCAGCCCCAGGGGGGGGCCCCTCTCCTACGAGCAGTACTTC.

This clonotype has a handful of counts. The chain uses TRBV6-2 or TRBV6-3 and TRBJ2-7; no definite D call. The CDR3 is 14 residues long. Germline V gene lookup returns CDR1 MNHEY and CDR2 SVGEGT. With 4 bases removed from V and 3 bases from J, the gap between germline ends came to 13 bases. The chain's CDR3 is CASSWTERFYEQYF. DNA for the CDR3: TGTGCCAGCAGTTGGACGGAGAGGTTCTACGAGCAGTACTTC.

In its sample, this clonotype was seen many times. The V and J genes are TRBV7-6 and TRBJ2-3; no clear D gene. Trimming stripped 1 base from V and 2 bases from J, with 13 bases between. CDR3 length: 16 residues. Germline values: CDR1 SGHVS, CDR2 FNYEAQ. The CDR3 nucleotides are TGTGCCAGCAGCTTAGGGCCCGCTCTACTCACAGATACGCAGTATTTT. Translated, it gives CASSLGPALLTDTQYF.

The chain joins TRBV13 to TRBJ2-5, with TRBD2 as a possible D gene (6 bases). V dropped 1 base and J dropped 5 bases, with 11 bases sitting between them. Germline values: CDR1 PRHDT, CDR2 FYEKMQ (reference sequence). The CDR3 totals 14 residues. The CDR3 DNA reads as TGTGCCAGCAGCTTAGAGAGCCGGGGGGAGACCCAGTACTTC. Its protein product is CASSLESRGETQYF.